This T cell receptor beta chain derives from a study of radiation and T cells in renal cell carcinoma. Study-wide findings and caveats: No pretreatment tumor biopsies were available for baseline clonotypes.

The CDR3 is 12 residues long. V lost 8 bases and J lost 8; bases outside the gene matches: 3. CDR1 and CDR2 from the germline V gene are MDHEN and SYDVKM. Concerning this clone itself: Its target is not known.

As for time point: baseline pretreatment blood. Treatment noted: 15 Gy SBRT to primary tumor, nephrectomy 4 weeks later. Radiation-treated patients gave blood at baseline, week 2 and week 4. Sequencing used immunoSEQ multiplex PCR; TCRdb keeps in-frame clones, though not all of them. The repertoire holds approximately 140,000 clones, with roughly 80% as singletons. This TCR was recovered from a woman aged 50 to 65 with renal cell carcinoma. The material was blood, obtained from a patient whose treatment included radiotherapy and nephrectomy. The rearrangement links TRBV28 to TRBJ2-6; 7 bases fit TRBD1. The CDR3 nucleotides are TGTGCCAGCGGGACAGTATCCAACGTCCTGACTTTC. It codes for CASGTVSNVLTF. Looking up the rest from reference TRBV28 and TRBJ2-6 gives the full variable domain: DVKVTQSSRYLVKRTGEKVFLECVQDMDHENMFWYRQDPGLGLRLIYFSYDVKMKEKGDIPEGYSVSREKKERFSLILESASTNQTSMYLCASGTVSNVLTFGAGSRLTVL.